This T cell receptor (beta chain) is from a study of cytomegalovirus exposure and HLA in healthy donors. This CDR3 has 14 residues. The germline V and J ends were trimmed by 0 bases and 3 bases, with 8 bases remaining between them. Per the germline V gene, CDR1 is MNHNY and CDR2 is SVGAGI (reference sequence). TCRdb's table, derived via immunoSEQ multiplex PCR, lists solely in-frame clones and lacks some. Of tens of thousands of clones listed, around 94% are singletons. This clone was recorded once. The origin of this receptor is a man aged 18 to 35 in good health and CMV-seronegative. The rearrangement uses TRBV6-6 and TRBJ1-2; weak D call: TRBD1 (6 bases). What was sequenced was PBMCs. The CDR3 DNA follows: TGTGCCAGCAGTTACTCGCAGGGGTACTATGGCTACACCTTC. Amino acids: CASSYSQGYYGYTF.